Listed below are T cell receptor beta chains from one sample, sequenced in a study of OX40 agonist ivuxolimab in advanced cancers. Using immunoSEQ multiplex PCR, the repertoire was profiled, and TCRdb retains in-frame clones only, with some absent. The data contain about 83,000 clones, less than 85% of them singletons. The sample in question was CD4+ or CD8+ T cells sorted from blood, obtained in a trial of the OX40 agonist ivuxolimab. The receptors derive from an adult with an advanced solid tumor such as melanoma, head and neck, liver or kidney cancer. CDR3s include the opening cysteine and the closing phenylalanine or tryptophan. The D gene is left open where the match is weak. The size field is filled for only some rows; it gives once, few, many or a size class.

v_call	clone_size	j_call	d_call	cdr3_aa	cdr3_nt
TRBV5-5	NA	TRBJ1-6	TRBD1	CASSLAGGVNSPLHF	TGTGCCAGCAGCTTGGCAGGGGGCGTCAATTCACCCCTCCACTTT
TRBV19	NA	TRBJ1-2	NA	CASGSDRRPLGYTF	TGTGCCAGTGGTTCCGATAGACGGCCCCTGGGCTACACCTTC
TRBV7-2	NA	TRBJ1-2	NA	CASSTQGYGYTF	TGTGCCAGCAGCACACAGGGCTATGGCTACACCTTC
TRBV27	NA	TRBJ2-2	NA	CASSPGRSTNTGELFF	TGTGCCAGCAGTCCAGGACGGTCTACGAACACCGGGGAGCTGTTTTTT
TRBV18	NA	TRBJ1-5	TRBD1	CASSPGITGGRQPQHF	TGTGCCAGCTCACCAGGGATCACAGGGGGTCGACAGCCCCAGCATTTT
TRBV14	NA	TRBJ2-7	NA	CASSRANGYEQYF	TGTGCCAGCAGCCGGGCCAATGGGTACGAGCAGTACTTC
TRBV4-1	once	TRBJ2-2	NA	CASFSTNTGELFF	TGCGCCAGCTTTTCTACGAACACCGGGGAGCTGTTTTTT
TRBV27	NA	TRBJ2-7	NA	CASSRLTGVYEQYF	TGTGCCAGCAGCCGGCTAACGGGAGTGTATGAGCAGTACTTC
TRBV27	NA	TRBJ2-1	NA	CASSSRDKRGEQFF	TGTGCCAGCAGTTCCCGGGACAAGAGGGGTGAGCAGTTCTTC
TRBV18	NA	TRBJ2-1	NA	CASSRATNEQFF	TGTGCCAGCTCACGGGCGACTAATGAGCAGTTCTTC
TRBV29-1	NA	TRBJ1-2	TRBD1	CSVAGDRALENYGYTF	TGCAGCGTTGCTGGGGACAGGGCCCTGGAAAACTATGGCTACACCTTC
TRBV7-8	NA	TRBJ2-1	TRBD2	CASSFFSGLGVNEQFF	TGTGCCAGCAGCTTTTTCTCGGGACTAGGAGTCAATGAGCAGTTCTTC
TRBV5-1	NA	TRBJ2-3	TRBD2	CASSYGTSGGARTDTQYF	TGCGCCAGCAGCTACGGGACTAGCGGGGGGGCAAGGACAGATACGCAGTATTTT
TRBV4-1	once	TRBJ2-1	NA	CASSQAGGNEQFF	TGCGCCAGCAGCCAAGCCGGAGGGAATGAGCAGTTCTTC
TRBV4-1	NA	TRBJ2-2	NA	CASSPHTGELFF	TGCGCCAGCAGCCCCCACACCGGGGAGCTGTTTTTT
TRBV9	NA	TRBJ2-7	NA	CASSVALGPYEQYF	TGTGCCAGCAGCGTAGCTCTCGGACCCTACGAGCAGTACTTC
TRBV5-5	once	TRBJ2-7	TRBD1	CASSLQGAWLEQYF	TGTGCCAGCAGCTTGCAGGGGGCATGGCTCGAGCAGTACTTC
TRBV10-3	NA	TRBJ1-4	NA	CAIGRGSNEKLFF	TGTGCCATCGGGAGGGGAAGTAATGAAAAACTGTTTTTT
TRBV29-1	medium-sized	TRBJ1-4	NA	CSVGRDGTNEKLFF	TGCAGCGTTGGCCGGGACGGAACTAATGAAAAACTGTTTTTT
TRBV4-2	NA	TRBJ1-5	NA	CASSQEGTGNQPQHF	TGTGCCAGCAGCCAAGAAGGAACAGGCAATCAGCCCCAGCATTTT
TRBV5-4	NA	TRBJ1-2	NA	CASSLGTGPVRVYGYTF	TGTGCCAGCAGCCTAGGTACAGGGCCGGTTCGGGTCTATGGCTACACCTTC
TRBV21-1	once	TRBJ1-2	NA	CASSKVGPQEGYTF	TGTGCCAGCAGCAAAGTAGGCCCCCAGGAGGGCTACACCTTC
TRBV7-2	NA	TRBJ2-7	TRBD2	CASSFSGSDYEQYF	TGTGCCAGCAGCTTTAGCGGGAGTGACTACGAGCAGTACTTC
TRBV4-1	once	TRBJ1-1	NA	CASSQDRGGNTEAFF	TGCGCCAGCAGCCAAGATAGGGGAGGGAACACTGAAGCTTTCTTT
TRBV7-6	NA	TRBJ2-1	NA	CACRGGPYNEQFF	TGTGCCTGTAGGGGGGGGCCATACAATGAGCAGTTCTTC
TRBV15	few	TRBJ2-2	NA	CATSSRGTTTGELFF	TGTGCCACCAGCTCCAGAGGCACCACCACCGGGGAGCTGTTTTTT
TRBV7-6	NA	TRBJ2-3	TRBD2	CASSFSGTSDTSTDTQYF	TGTGCCAGCAGCTTCTCCGGGACTAGCGACACTAGCACAGATACGCAGTATTTT
TRBV6-4	NA	TRBJ1-1	TRBD1	CASSPTGTGEAFF	TGTGCCAGCAGTCCGACCGGGACAGGTGAAGCTTTCTTT
TRBV11-2	NA	TRBJ2-3	NA	CASSLGGDTDTQYF	TGTGCCAGCAGCTTAGGCGGTGACACAGATACGCAGTATTTT
TRBV6-1	NA	TRBJ2-6	NA	CASSEGFGTAGANVLTF	TGTGCCAGCAGTGAGGGTTTCGGTACAGCTGGGGCCAACGTCCTGACTTTC
TRBV5-1	NA	TRBJ1-1	TRBD1	CASSQWDSNWNEAFF	TGCGCCAGCAGCCAATGGGACAGTAACTGGAATGAAGCTTTCTTT
TRBV6-5	NA	TRBJ1-2	TRBD1	CASNSGQGYGYTF	TGTGCCAGCAACTCGGGACAGGGGTATGGCTACACCTTC
TRBV27	many	TRBJ1-1	NA	CASSLFTHTEAFF	TGTGCCAGCAGTTTATTCACGCACACTGAAGCTTTCTTT
TRBV4-2	NA	TRBJ1-1	TRBD1	CASSRSSRDRNTEAFF	TGTGCCAGCAGCCGATCATCGAGGGACAGAAACACTGAAGCTTTCTTT
TRBV6-1	NA	TRBJ1-1	NA	CASYGGVGSEQAFF	TGTGCCAGCTACGGGGGCGTAGGATCCGAACAAGCTTTCTTT
TRBV5-1	NA	TRBJ2-2	TRBD2	CASSLRTSAPGELFF	TGCGCCAGCAGCTTAAGGACTAGCGCCCCCGGGGAGCTGTTTTTT
TRBV5-4	NA	TRBJ2-2	NA	CASSLLQGNTGELFF	TGTGCCAGCAGCTTATTACAGGGGAACACCGGGGAGCTGTTTTTT
TRBV2	NA	TRBJ1-2	NA	CASSVGAAGGYTF	TGTGCCAGCAGTGTCGGGGCCGCCGGTGGCTACACCTTC
TRBV5-6	NA	TRBJ1-6	NA	CASSTRGLNSPLHF	TGTGCCAGCAGCACTCGAGGCCTCAATTCACCCCTCCACTTT
TRBV5-1	NA	TRBJ2-1	TRBD2	CASSQTSGSSYNEQFF	TGCGCCAGCAGCCAGACTAGCGGGAGCTCCTACAATGAGCAGTTCTTC
TRBV19	once	TRBJ2-1	TRBD2	CASSPSLWEGRSYNEQFF	TGTGCCAGTAGTCCCTCTTTGTGGGAGGGCCGCTCCTACAATGAGCAGTTCTTC
TRBV19	NA	TRBJ2-2	NA	CASSILTGIPGELFF	TGTGCCAGTAGTATCCTTACAGGGATCCCCGGGGAGCTGTTTTTT
TRBV19	NA	TRBJ1-1	TRBD1	CASDRGPTEAFF	TGTGCCAGCGACAGGGGGCCCACTGAAGCTTTCTTT
TRBV4-1	NA	TRBJ1-4	NA	CASSQVEGLPGKLFF	TGCGCCAGCAGCCAAGTGGAGGGATTGCCCGGAAAACTGTTTTTT
TRBV7-2	NA	TRBJ1-4	NA	CASSSGAQANEKLFF	TGTGCCAGCAGCTCGGGGGCTCAAGCTAATGAAAAACTGTTTTTT
TRBV7-8	NA	TRBJ2-7	NA	CASCWSGGGYEQYF	TGTGCCAGCTGCTGGTCGGGGGGCGGCTACGAGCAGTACTTC
TRBV9	NA	TRBJ2-6	NA	CASSVGYGANVLTF	TGTGCCAGCAGCGTAGGGTATGGGGCCAACGTCCTGACTTTC
TRBV12-5	NA	TRBJ2-1	NA	CASGSGYRVEDEQFF	TGTGCTAGTGGTTCAGGATACAGGGTGGAGGATGAGCAGTTCTTC
TRBV5-3	NA	TRBJ2-1	NA	CASHLTTGCSYNEQFF	TGTGCCAGCCACCTCACCACAGGGTGCTCCTACAATGAGCAGTTCTTC
TRBV25-1	NA	TRBJ1-4	NA	CASSALQRENEKLFF	TGTGCCAGCAGTGCCCTACAGAGGGAGAATGAAAAACTGTTTTTT
TRBV7-8	once	TRBJ2-2	NA	CASSLRLAGELFF	TGTGCCAGCAGCTTAAGACTTGCCGGGGAGCTGTTTTTT
TRBV6-1	NA	TRBJ1-3	TRBD1	CASSPGTDSGNTIYF	TGTGCCAGCAGCCCCGGGACAGACTCTGGAAACACCATATATTTT